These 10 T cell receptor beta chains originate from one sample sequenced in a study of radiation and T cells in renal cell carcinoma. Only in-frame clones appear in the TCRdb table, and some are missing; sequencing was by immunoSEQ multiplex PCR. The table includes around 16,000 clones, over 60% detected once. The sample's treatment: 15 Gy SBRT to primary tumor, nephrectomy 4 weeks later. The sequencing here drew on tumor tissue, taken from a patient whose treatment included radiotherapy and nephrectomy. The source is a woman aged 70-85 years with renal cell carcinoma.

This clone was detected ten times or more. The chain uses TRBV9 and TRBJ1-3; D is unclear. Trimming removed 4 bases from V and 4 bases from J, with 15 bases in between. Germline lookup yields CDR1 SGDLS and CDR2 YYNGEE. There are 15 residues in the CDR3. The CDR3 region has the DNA TGTGCCAGCAGCCCCCGGACCGACATGGGAAACACCATATATTTT. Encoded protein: CASSPRTDMGNTIYF.

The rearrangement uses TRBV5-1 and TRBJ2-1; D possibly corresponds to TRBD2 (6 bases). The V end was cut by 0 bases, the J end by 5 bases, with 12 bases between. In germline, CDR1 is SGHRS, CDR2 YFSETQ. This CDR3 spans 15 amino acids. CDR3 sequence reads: CASSLGGARNNEQFF. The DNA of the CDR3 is TGCGCCAGCAGCTTGGGCGGGGCCCGAAACAATGAGCAGTTCTTC.

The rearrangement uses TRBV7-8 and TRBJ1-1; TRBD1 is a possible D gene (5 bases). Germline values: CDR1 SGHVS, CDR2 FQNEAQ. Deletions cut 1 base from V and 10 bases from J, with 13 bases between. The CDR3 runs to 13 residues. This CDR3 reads CASSLEGAGSAFF. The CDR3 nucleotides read TGTGCCAGCAGCTTAGAAGGGGCGGGATCAGCTTTCTTT.

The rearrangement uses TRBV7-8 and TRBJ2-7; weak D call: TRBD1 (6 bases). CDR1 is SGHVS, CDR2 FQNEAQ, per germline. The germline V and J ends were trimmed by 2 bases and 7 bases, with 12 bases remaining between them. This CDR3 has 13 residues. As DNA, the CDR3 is TGTGCCAGCAGCTTATTTCAGGGGTGGGAGCAGTACTTC. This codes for CASSLFQGWEQYF.

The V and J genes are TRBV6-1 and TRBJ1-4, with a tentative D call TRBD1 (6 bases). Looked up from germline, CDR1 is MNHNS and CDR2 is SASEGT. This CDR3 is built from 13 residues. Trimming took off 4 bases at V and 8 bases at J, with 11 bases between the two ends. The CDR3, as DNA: TGTGCCAGCAGTGGGGGGCGATGGGAAAAACTGTTTTTT. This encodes CASSGGRWEKLFF.

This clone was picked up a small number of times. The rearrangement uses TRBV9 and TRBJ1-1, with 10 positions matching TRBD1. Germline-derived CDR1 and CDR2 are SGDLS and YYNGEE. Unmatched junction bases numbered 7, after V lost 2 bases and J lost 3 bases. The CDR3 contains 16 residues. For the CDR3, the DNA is TGTGCCAGCAGCGTGGGGACAGGGGCGGGAGACACTGAAGCTTTCTTT. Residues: CASSVGTGAGDTEAFF.

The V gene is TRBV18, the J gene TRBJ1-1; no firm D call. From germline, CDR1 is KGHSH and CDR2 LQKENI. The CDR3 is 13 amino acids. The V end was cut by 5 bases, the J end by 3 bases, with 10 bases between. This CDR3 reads CASSADQYTEAFF. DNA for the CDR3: TGTGCCAGCTCAGCGGACCAGTACACTGAAGCTTTCTTT.

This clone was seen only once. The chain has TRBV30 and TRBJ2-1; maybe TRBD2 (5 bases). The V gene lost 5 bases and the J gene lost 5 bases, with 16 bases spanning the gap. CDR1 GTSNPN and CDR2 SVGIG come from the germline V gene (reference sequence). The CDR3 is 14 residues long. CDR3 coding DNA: TGTGCCTGGGTGAAAGTGGGGAGAGACAATGAGCAGTTCTTC. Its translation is CAWVKVGRDNEQFF.

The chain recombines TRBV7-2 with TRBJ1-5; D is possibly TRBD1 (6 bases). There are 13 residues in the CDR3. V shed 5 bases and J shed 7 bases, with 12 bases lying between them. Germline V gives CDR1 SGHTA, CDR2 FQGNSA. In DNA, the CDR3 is TGTGCCAGCAGCCTAACAGGGTACCAGCCCCAGCATTTT. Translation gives CASSLTGYQPQHF.

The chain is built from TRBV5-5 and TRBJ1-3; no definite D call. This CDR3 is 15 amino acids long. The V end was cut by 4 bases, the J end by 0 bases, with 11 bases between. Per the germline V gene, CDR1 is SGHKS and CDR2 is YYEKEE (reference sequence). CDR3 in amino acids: CASSVRVDSGNTIYF. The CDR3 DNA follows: TGTGCCAGCAGCGTGCGGGTAGACTCTGGAAACACCATATATTTT.